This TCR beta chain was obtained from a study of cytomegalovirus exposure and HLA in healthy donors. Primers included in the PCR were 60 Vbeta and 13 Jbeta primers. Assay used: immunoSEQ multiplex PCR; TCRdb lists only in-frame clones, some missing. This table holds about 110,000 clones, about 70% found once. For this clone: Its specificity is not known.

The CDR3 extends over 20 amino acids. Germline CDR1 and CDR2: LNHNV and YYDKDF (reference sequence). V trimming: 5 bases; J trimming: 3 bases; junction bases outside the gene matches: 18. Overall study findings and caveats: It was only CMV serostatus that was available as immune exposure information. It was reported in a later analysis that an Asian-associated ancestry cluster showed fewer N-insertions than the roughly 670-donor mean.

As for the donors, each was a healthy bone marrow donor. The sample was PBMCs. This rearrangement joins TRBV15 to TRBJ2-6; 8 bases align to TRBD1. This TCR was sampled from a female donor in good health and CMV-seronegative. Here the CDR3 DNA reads TGTGCCACCAGCTCTCGCTTCCTCACGGCAGGGGGCTTTGGGGCCAACGTCCTGACTTTC. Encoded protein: CATSSRFLTAGGFGANVLTF.